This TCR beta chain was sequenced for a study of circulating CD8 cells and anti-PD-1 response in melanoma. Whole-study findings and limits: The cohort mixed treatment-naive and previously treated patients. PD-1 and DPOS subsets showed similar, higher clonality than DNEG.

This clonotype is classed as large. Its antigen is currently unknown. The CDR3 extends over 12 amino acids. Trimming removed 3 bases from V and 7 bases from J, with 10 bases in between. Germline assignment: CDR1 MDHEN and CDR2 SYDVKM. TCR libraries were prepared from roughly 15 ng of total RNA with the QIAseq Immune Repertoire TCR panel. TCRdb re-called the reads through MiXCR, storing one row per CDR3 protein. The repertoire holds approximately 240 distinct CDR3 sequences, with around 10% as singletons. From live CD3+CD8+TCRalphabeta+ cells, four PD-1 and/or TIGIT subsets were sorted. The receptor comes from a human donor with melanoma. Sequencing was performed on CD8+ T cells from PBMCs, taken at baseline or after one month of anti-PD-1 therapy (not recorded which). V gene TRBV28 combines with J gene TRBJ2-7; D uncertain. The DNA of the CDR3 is TGTGCCAGCAGTTTTGCCCCCTCTGAGCAGTACTTC. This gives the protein CASSFAPSEQYF.